The entry that follows covers one T cell receptor beta chain sequence. Germline V gene data show CDR1 as SGHTA and CDR2 as FQGNSA. This CDR3 has 14 residues. V lost 4 bases to trimming and J lost 8 bases; unmatched junction nucleotides: 6. The data were obtained in a study of blood T cell repertoires in COVID-19. Method: immunoSEQ multiplex PCR; TCRdb's copy keeps in-frame clones and lacks some. The sample carries about 200,000 clones, around nine tenths recorded once. V and J are TRBV7-2 and TRBJ1-2; 11 bases match TRBD1. Sequences were obtained from peripheral blood. The source is a man younger than 30 with active or convalescent COVID-19. This chain's CDR3 is CASSSGQGVGGYTF. The CDR3 bases are TGTGCCAGCAGCTCGGGACAGGGGGTTGGCGGCTACACCTTC.